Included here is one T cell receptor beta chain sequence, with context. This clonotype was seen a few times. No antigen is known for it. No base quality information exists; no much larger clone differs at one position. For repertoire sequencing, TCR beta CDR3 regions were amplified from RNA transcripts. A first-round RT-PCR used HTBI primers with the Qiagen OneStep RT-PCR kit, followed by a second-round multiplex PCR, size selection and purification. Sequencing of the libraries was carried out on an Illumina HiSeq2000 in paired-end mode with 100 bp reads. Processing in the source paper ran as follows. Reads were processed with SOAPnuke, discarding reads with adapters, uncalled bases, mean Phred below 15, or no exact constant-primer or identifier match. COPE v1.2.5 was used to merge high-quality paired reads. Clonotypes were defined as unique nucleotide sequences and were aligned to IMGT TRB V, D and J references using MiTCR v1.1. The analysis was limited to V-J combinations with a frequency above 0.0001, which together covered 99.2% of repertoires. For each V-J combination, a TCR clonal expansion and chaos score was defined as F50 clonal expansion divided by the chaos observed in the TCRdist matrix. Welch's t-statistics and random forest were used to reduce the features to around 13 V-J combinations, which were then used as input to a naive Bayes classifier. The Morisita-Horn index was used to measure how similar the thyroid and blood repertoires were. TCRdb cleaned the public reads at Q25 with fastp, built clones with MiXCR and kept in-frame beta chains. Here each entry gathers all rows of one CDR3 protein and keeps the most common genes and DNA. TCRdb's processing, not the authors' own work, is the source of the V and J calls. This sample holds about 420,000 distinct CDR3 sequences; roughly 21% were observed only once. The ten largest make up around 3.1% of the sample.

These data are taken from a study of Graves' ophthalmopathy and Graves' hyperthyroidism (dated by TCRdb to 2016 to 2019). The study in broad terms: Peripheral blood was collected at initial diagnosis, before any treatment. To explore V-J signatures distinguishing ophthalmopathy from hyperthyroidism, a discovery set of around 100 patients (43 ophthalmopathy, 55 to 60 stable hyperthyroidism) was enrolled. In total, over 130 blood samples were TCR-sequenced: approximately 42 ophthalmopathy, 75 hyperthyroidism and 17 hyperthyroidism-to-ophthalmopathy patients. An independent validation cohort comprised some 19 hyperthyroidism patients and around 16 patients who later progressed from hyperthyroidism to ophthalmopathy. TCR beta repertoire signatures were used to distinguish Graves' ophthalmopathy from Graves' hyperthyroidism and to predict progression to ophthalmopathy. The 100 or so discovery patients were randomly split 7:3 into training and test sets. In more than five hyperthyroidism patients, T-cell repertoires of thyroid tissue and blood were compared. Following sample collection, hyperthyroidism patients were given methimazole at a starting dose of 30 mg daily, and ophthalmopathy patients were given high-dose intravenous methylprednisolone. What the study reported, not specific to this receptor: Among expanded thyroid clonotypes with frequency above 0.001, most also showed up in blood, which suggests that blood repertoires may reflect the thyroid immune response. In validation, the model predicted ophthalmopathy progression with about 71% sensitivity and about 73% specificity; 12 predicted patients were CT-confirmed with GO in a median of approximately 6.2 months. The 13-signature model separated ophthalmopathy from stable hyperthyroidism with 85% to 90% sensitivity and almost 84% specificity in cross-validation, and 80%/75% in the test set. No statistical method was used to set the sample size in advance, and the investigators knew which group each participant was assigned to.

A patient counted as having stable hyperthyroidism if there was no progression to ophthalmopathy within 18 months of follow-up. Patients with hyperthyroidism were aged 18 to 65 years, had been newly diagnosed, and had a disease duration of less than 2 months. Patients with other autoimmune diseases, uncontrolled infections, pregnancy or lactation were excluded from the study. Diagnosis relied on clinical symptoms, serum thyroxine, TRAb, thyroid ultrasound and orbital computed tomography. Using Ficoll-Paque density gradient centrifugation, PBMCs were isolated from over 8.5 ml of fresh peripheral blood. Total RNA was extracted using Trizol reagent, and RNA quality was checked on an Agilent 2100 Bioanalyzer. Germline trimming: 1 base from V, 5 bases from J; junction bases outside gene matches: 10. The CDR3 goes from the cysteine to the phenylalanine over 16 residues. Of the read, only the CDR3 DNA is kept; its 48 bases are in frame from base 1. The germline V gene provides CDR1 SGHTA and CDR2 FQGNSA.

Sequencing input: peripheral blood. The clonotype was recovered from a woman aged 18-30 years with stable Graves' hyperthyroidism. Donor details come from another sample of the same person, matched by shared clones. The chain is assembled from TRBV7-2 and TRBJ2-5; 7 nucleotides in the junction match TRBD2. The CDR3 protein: CASSLGFGGGPETQYF. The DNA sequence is TGTGCCAGCAGCTTAGGGTTCGGGGGAGGGCCGGAGACCCAGTACTTC. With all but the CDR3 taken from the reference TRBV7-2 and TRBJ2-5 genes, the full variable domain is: GAGVSQSPSNKVTEKGKDVELRCDPISGHTALYWYRQSLGQGLEFLIYFQGNSAPDKSGLPSDRFSAERTGGSVSTLTIQRTQQEDSAVYLCASSLGFGGGPETQYFGPGTRLLVL.